The T cell receptor (beta chain) under discussion was sequenced for a study of T cell responses to AZD1222 COVID-19 vaccine. Study-wide findings and caveats: Only after the peak T cell response were repertoires sampled. Among those given AZD1222, only six were seropositive at baseline. Most donors were white British and more were female, and clonal diversity was possibly underestimated. Nearly half of the spike-specific TCRs reportedly recognize variant regions that carry no mutations.

The CDR3 has 14 amino acids. Trimming took 6 bases from V and 3 from J; bases not matched to a gene: 5. The germline CDR1 and CDR2 sequences are MNHEY and SVGAGI. As regards this clone: Its antigen is as yet unknown.

Using immunoSEQ multiplex PCR, the repertoire was profiled, and TCRdb retains in-frame clones only, with some absent. The sample records fewer than 120,000 clones, approximately 90% being singletons. This sequence originates from an adult who received the AZD1222 COVID-19 vaccine. Sample: peripheral blood, taken 28 days after the second AZD1222 dose. The V gene is TRBV6-5, the J gene TRBJ2-3; TRBD2 agrees at 8 bases. The CDR3 region is CASSHSGRTDTQYF. Here the CDR3 DNA reads TGTGCCAGCAGCCACAGCGGGAGAACAGATACGCAGTATTTT.